A single sample gave rise to the 21 T cell receptor beta chains below, sequenced in a study of cytomegalovirus exposure and HLA in healthy donors. This table comes from immunoSEQ multiplex PCR, and its TCRdb copy is limited to in-frame clones, with some not included. The sample holds 95,000 to 150,000 clones, about 91% seen once. The sequenced material came from PBMCs. The receptors here all came from a woman younger than 35 in good health and CMV-seronegative.

V usage is TRBV6-4 and J usage is TRBJ1-2; D not resolved. The CDR3 is 16 residues long. CDR1 MRHNA and CDR2 SNTAGT come from the germline V gene. Trimming shortened V by 0 bases and J by 5 bases, and 16 bases separated the two germline ends. The CDR3 DNA is TGTGCCAGCAGTGACTCACAGACGGATAAACTTTATGGCTACACCTTC. It specifies CASSDSQTDKLYGYTF.

The genes are TRBV15 and TRBJ2-1; the D is unclear. The CDR3 has 16 amino acids. Trimming pared 4 bases from V and 2 bases from J, leaving 15 bases between. Germline V gene lookup returns CDR1 LNHNV and CDR2 YYDKDF (reference sequence). This chain's CDR3 is CATSIYKASPYNEQFF. The CDR3 DNA sequence: TGTGCCACCAGCATCTACAAAGCGTCACCCTACAATGAGCAGTTCTTC.

V is TRBV9 and J is TRBJ2-5; possibly TRBD2 for D (5 bases). The CDR3 runs 15 residues. V was cut by 3 bases and J by 2 bases, with 14 bases left in between. The germline V gene encodes CDR1 SGDLS and CDR2 YYNGEE. CDR3 in DNA: TGTGCCAGCAGCGCGGGTTCGGGGAGACAAGAGACCCAGTACTTC. Translating gives CASSAGSGRQETQYF.

The V gene is TRBV28, the J gene TRBJ2-2, with 11 nucleotides matching TRBD2. The CDR3 length is 16 residues. Germline V gene sequence: CDR1 MDHEN, CDR2 SYDVKM. After removal of 8 bases from V and 1 base from J, the junction contained 6 bases not matched to a gene. The CDR3 is CASGPLAGGNTGELFF. The CDR3 region has the DNA TGTGCCAGCGGACCCCTAGCGGGGGGGAACACCGGGGAGCTGTTTTTT. The complete variable domain, with remaining parts taken from reference TRBV28 and TRBJ2-2, reads DVKVTQSSRYLVKRTGEKVFLECVQDMDHENMFWYRQDPGLGLRLIYFSYDVKMKEKGDIPEGYSVSREKKERFSLILESASTNQTSMYLCASGPLAGGNTGELFFGEGSRLTVL.

This chain links TRBV28 with TRBJ1-2; D is undetermined. The CDR3 totals 13 residues. V was cut by 6 bases and J by 6 bases, with 14 bases left in between. Per the germline V gene, CDR1 is MDHEN and CDR2 is SYDVKM. The CDR3 region is CASSPLIQNGYTF. CDR3 sequence (DNA): TGTGCCAGCAGCCCCTTAATACAGAATGGCTACACCTTC.

The chain combines TRBV6-5 with TRBJ1-5; tentative D call: TRBD1 (6 bases). The CDR3 runs 15 residues. Trimming took off 6 bases at V and 0 bases at J, with 12 bases between the two ends. CDR1 is MNHEY, CDR2 SVGAGI, per germline. CDR3 DNA sequence: TGTGCCAGCAGGGAACAGGGTTATAGCAATCAGCCCCAGCATTTT. Translated, it gives CASREQGYSNQPQHF.

In its sample, this clone was seen a few times. This chain joins TRBV29-1 and TRBJ2-7; D gene uncertain. This CDR3 region has 11 residues. V was clipped by 7 bases and J by 3 bases, with 10 bases between them. Germline values: CDR1 SQVTM, CDR2 ANQGSEA. CDR3 amino acids: CSAAENYEQYV. Here the CDR3 DNA reads TGCAGCGCTGCTGAAAACTACGAGCAGTACGTC.

The chain recombines TRBV5-8 with TRBJ1-1; TRBD1 might be the D (5 bases). The V end lost 0 bases, the J end lost 4 bases, and 7 bases lay between the germline ends. Per the germline V gene, CDR1 is SGHTS and CDR2 is YDEGEE. This CDR3 has 13 residues. The CDR3 spells CASSLERGTEAFF. The DNA of the CDR3 is TGTGCCAGCAGCTTGGAAAGGGGCACTGAAGCTTTCTTT.

The V gene is TRBV7-6, the J gene TRBJ1-2, with D hard to call. The CDR3 consists of 14 residues. Germline lookup yields CDR1 SGHVS and CDR2 FNYEAQ. The V and J ends lost 3 bases and 8 bases respectively, with 16 bases between them. In DNA, the CDR3 is TGTGCCAGCAGCTTCACGTCCCCGACGGGAGGCTACACCTTC. Translated: CASSFTSPTGGYTF.

As concerns this clone: Relative to the germline gene, one junction end is altered; a read error may explain this. The CDR3 loop reads CASSLGPAGGSYEQYF. CDR3 sequence (DNA): TGCGCCAGCAGTTTGGGTCCAGCGGGTGGCTCCTACGAGCAGTACTTC. The V call is TRBV5-1, the J call TRBJ2-7; a weak D match, TRBD2 (6 bases). Germline CDR1 is SGHRS and CDR2 is YFSETQ. CDR3 size: 16 residues.

V usage is TRBV27 and J usage is TRBJ1-2; no clear D gene. Germline-derived CDR1 and CDR2 are MNHEY and SMNVEV (reference sequence). This CDR3 is 13 amino acids long. Between the trimmed V and J ends, which lost 2 bases and 8 bases, there was a span of 12 bases. This CDR3 reads CASSLELTAGYTF. In nucleotides, the CDR3 is TGTGCCAGCAGTTTAGAGCTTACAGCCGGCTACACCTTC.

The V and J genes are TRBV6-1 and TRBJ2-5, with a tentative D call TRBD2 (6 bases). CDR3 size: 15 residues. The germline V gene has CDR1 MNHNS and CDR2 SASEGT. Trimming took off 0 bases at V and 5 bases at J, with 13 bases between the two ends. The CDR3 loop reads CASSEARDLVETQYF. CDR3 sequence (DNA): TGTGCCAGCAGTGAAGCGCGGGATCTGGTGGAGACCCAGTACTTC.

The chain uses TRBV27 and TRBJ2-1; 12 bases align to TRBD2. The junction had 8 bases not matched to a gene; V was cut back by 10 bases and J by 4 bases. Looked up from germline, CDR1 is MNHEY and CDR2 is SMNVEV (reference sequence). The CDR3 is 15 amino acids. The CDR3 bases are TGTGCCACTCGACTAGCGGGGGTTACTTACAATGAGCAGTTCTTC. Translating gives CATRLAGVTYNEQFF.

This clone was recorded once. The chain is built from TRBV6-5 and TRBJ1-6, with D perhaps matching TRBD1 (5 bases). In germline, CDR1 is MNHEY, CDR2 SVGAGI. This CDR3 has 16 amino acids. Trimming removed 4 bases at V and 11 bases at J, with 21 bases between. CDR3 DNA: TGTGCCAGCAGTTTAACCCAGATATTAAGGGGTCCACCCCTCCACTTT. Its protein product is CASSLTQILRGPPLHF.

This clone was observed a few times. This CDR3 is also generated by other DNA sequences in the sample. V and J are TRBV5-1 and TRBJ2-7; TRBD2 matches 8 bases. V trimming: 2 bases; J trimming: 0 bases; junction bases outside the gene matches: 4. Germline values: CDR1 SGHRS, CDR2 YFSETQ. This CDR3 is built from 15 residues. This CDR3 is CASSLLTSGSYEQYF. DNA of the CDR3: TGCGCCAGCAGCTTACTCACTAGCGGCTCCTACGAGCAGTACTTC.

The chain employs TRBV2 and TRBJ2-3, with 12 bases fitting TRBD2. With V trimmed by 9 bases and J by 2 bases, 6 bases remained unmatched. The CDR3 is 15 residues long. Germline V gene data show CDR1 as SNHLY and CDR2 as FYNNEI. The CDR3: CASLLAGGPTDTQYF. CDR3 bases: TGTGCCAGTTTACTAGCGGGGGGACCCACAGATACGCAGTATTTT. Supplemented by reference TRBV2 and TRBJ2-3, the full variable domain reads EPEVTQTPSHQVTQMGQEVILRCVPISNHLYFYWYRQILGQKVEFLVSFYNNEISEKSEIFDDQFSVERPDGSNFTLKIRSTKLEDSAMYFCASLLAGGPTDTQYFGPGTRLTVL.

The V and J genes are TRBV7-8 and TRBJ2-5, with 14 positions matching TRBD2. The trim removed 5 bases at V and 0 bases at J, leaving 8 bases unmatched. The CDR3 has 18 residues. CDR1 SGHVS and CDR2 FQNEAQ come from the germline V gene. The CDR3 loop is CASSPGTSGGPYQETQYF. CDR3 coding DNA: TGTGCCAGCAGCCCTGGGACTAGCGGGGGCCCGTACCAAGAGACCCAGTACTTC. Looking up the rest from reference TRBV7-8 and TRBJ2-5 gives the full variable domain: GAGVSQSPRYKVAKRGQDVALRCDPISGHVSLFWYQQALGQGPEFLTYFQNEAQLDKSGLPSDRFFAERPEGSVSTLKIQRTQQEDSAVYLCASSPGTSGGPYQETQYFGPGTRLLVL.

CDR3: CAWGLRQPQHF. CDR3 DNA: TGTGCCTGGGGTTTGCGCCAGCCCCAGCATTTT. This rearrangement joins TRBV30 to TRBJ1-5; D call uncertain. The CDR3 runs to 11 residues. V was shortened by 5 bases and J by 7 bases, with 9 bases between the two germline ends. Germline V gives CDR1 GTSNPN, CDR2 SVGIG (reference sequence).

Comment on this clone: One junction end disagrees with the germline gene, perhaps due to a read error. This sequence joins TRBV6-6 and TRBJ1-2; D is possibly TRBD1 (6 bases). The CDR3 has 15 residues. The germline V gene encodes CDR1 MNHNY and CDR2 SVGAGI (reference sequence). The CDR3 DNA sequence: TGTGCCAGCAGTTACTCGGACAGCCCTAAGTATGGCTACACCTTC. This sequence encodes CASSYSDSPKYGYTF.

V is TRBV5-1 and J is TRBJ1-5, with 8 bases that match TRBD1. After removal of 4 bases from V and 7 bases from J, the junction contained 10 bases not matched to a gene. CDR1 SGHRS and CDR2 YFSETQ come from the germline V gene. The CDR3 covers 15 residues. The CDR3 reads CASSPTFGQGQPQHF. For the CDR3, the DNA is TGCGCCAGCAGCCCGACCTTTGGACAGGGACAGCCCCAGCATTTT.

The chain joins TRBV27 to TRBJ1-2, with 10 nucleotides matching TRBD1. Germline assignment: CDR1 MNHEY and CDR2 SMNVEV (reference sequence). The CDR3 covers 15 residues. J was trimmed by 7 bases and V by 7 bases; bases with no gene match: 12. The CDR3: CASTPSRDRGAGYTF. The CDR3 DNA sequence: TGTGCCAGCACCCCATCAAGGGACAGGGGAGCTGGCTACACCTTC.